This TCR beta chain was identified in a study of regulatory T cells in long-lasting Graves disease. This clonotype was picked up many times. Time point noted: persistent/refractory GD, antithyroid drugs over 5 years with positive TRAb. PBMCs were the source of the RNA used for TCR sequencing. In building TCR beta libraries, iRepertoire HTBI primers were used together with Arm-PCR of CDR3 regions. MiXCR, applied by TCRdb to the multiplex PCR reads, yields one record per CDR3 protein. The sample yields more than 650,000 distinct CDR3 sequences, 25% to 35% seen once. The specimen comprised peripheral blood mononuclear cells (PBMCs), sampled when the disease was refractory, from a patient treated with antithyroid drugs. The TCR sequence derives from a female donor with Graves disease.

The CDR3 sequence: CASSLVGGSYEQYF. CDR3 DNA: TGTGCCAGCAGCTTAGTAGGTGGTTCCTACGAGCAGTACTTC. The rearrangement joins TRBV11-2 to TRBJ2-7; D is ambiguous. This CDR3 has 14 residues. V shed 1 base and J shed 1 base, with 8 bases lying between them. Germline V gives CDR1 SGHAT, CDR2 FQNNGV.